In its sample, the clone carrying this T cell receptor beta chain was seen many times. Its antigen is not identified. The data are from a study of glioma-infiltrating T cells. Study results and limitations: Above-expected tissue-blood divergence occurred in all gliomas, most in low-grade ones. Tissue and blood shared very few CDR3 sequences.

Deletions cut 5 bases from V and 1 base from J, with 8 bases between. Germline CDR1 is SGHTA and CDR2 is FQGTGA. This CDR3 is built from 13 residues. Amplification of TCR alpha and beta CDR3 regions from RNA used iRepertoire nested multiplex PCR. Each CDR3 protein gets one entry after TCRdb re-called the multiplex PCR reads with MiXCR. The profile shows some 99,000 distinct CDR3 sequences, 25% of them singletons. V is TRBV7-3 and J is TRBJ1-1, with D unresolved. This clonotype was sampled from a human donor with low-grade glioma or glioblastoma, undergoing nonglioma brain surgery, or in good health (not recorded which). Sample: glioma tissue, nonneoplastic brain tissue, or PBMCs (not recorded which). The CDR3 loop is CASSPYKNTEAFF. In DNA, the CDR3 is TGTGCCAGCAGCCCGTATAAGAACACTGAAGCTTTCTTT.